These 19 T cell receptor beta chains were all obtained from the same sample, sequenced in a study of shared clonotypes between healthy human individuals (dated by TCRdb to 2018 to 2020). The library was obtained by the immunoSEQ multiplex PCR assay. TCRdb took over this immuneACCESS table, retaining in-frame rearrangements with V and J assigned. Such tables are incomplete; in checked studies, under half of the missing clones stem from an unresolved V gene, and the remainder is unexplained. Present in this sample are millions of clones, more than 90% of which were seen just once. The ten largest clones capture 0.14% of the sample. Material: naive CD4+ T cells sorted from blood. The cell subset or site label for this specimen denotes: CD45RA+ positively selected. These TCRs come from a man aged 18 to 30 in good health.

The chain is built from TRBV25-1 and TRBJ2-3; 8 bases are shared with TRBD2. The CDR3 loop spans 14 amino acids. V lost 5 bases, J lost 6 bases, and 7 bases stayed unmatched. CDR1 and CDR2 (germline): MGHDK, SYGVNS. Written as DNA, the CDR3 is TGTGCCAGCAGTCCCTCCGGGACTAGTGATACGCAGTATTTT. As protein: CASSPSGTSDTQYF.

The CDR3 sequence is CASSYRGMSGAYTF. Here the CDR3 DNA reads TGTGCCAGCAGTTACAGGGGGATGAGTGGGGCCTACACCTTC. The rearrangement joins TRBV6-5 to TRBJ1-2; D may be TRBD1 (6 bases). The V end lost 2 bases, the J end lost 10 bases, and 17 bases lay between the germline ends. This CDR3 has 14 residues. Germline CDR1 reads MNHEY; CDR2 reads SVGAGI.

J is TRBJ2-7 and V is TRBV29-1; either TRBD1 or TRBD2 may supply D (7 bases each). Trimming shortened V by 5 bases and J by 5 bases, and 13 bases separated the two germline ends. This CDR3 comprises 12 residues. The germline V gene has CDR1 SQVTM and CDR2 ANQGSEA. The CDR3 bases are TGCAGCGTTATCGCAGGGGGGGACGAGCAGTACTTC. Amino acids: CSVIAGGDEQYF.

The chain combines TRBV2 with TRBJ2-3; 8 positions agree with TRBD1. V shed 5 bases, J shed 0 bases, and the junction held 4 bases outside the gene matches. Germline V gene sequence: CDR1 SNHLY, CDR2 FYNNEI. This CDR3 is built from 15 residues. The CDR3, as DNA: TGTGCCAGCAGTTCCGGACAGGGTAGCACAGATACGCAGTATTTT. Its translation: CASSSGQGSTDTQYF.

The chain uses TRBV5-1 and TRBJ2-2; tentatively, D is TRBD1 (5 bases). Between the trimmed V and J ends, which lost 0 bases and 0 bases, there was a span of 9 bases. The CDR3 sequence is 16 residues long. CDR1 SGHRS and CDR2 YFSETQ come from the germline V gene. The CDR3 DNA follows: TGCGCCAGCAGCTTGGCCGCGACAGCGAACACCGGGGAGCTGTTTTTT. Its protein is CASSLAATANTGELFF.

This clone appeared once. The chain uses TRBV28 and TRBJ1-2; 9 bases line up with TRBD1. Germline V lookup: CDR1 MDHEN, CDR2 SYDVKM. The CDR3 consists of 15 residues. J was trimmed by 8 bases and V by 2 bases; bases with no gene match: 9. The CDR3 coding sequence is TGTGCCAGCAGTTTAGGACAGGGGTTAACTATAGGCTACACCTTC. Protein product: CASSLGQGLTIGYTF.

The CDR3 protein is CASSEYGRAETHNEQFF. DNA for the CDR3: TGCGCCAGCAGTGAATACGGGAGGGCGGAGACCCACAATGAGCAGTTCTTC. V gene TRBV10-1 combines with J gene TRBJ2-1; TRBD2 aligns across 8 bases. This CDR3 spans 17 amino acids. Germline V gene data show CDR1 as WNHNN and CDR2 as SYGVQD (reference sequence). Trimming at V came to 3 bases and at J to 5 bases, leaving 12 bases not matched to a gene.

The chain uses TRBV7-2 and TRBJ2-7; the match to TRBD1 covers 7 bases. V shed 5 bases, J shed 5 bases, and the junction held 12 bases outside the gene matches. Germline CDR1 SGHTA, CDR2 FQGNSA. CDR3 size: 15 residues. Here the CDR3 DNA reads TGTGCCAGCAGCCCCTTTCGCACAGGGGCGCACGAGCAGTACTTC. Its protein product is CASSPFRTGAHEQYF.

J is TRBJ2-2 and V is TRBV4-1; 11 nucleotides align to TRBD1. This CDR3 comprises 17 residues. Looked up from germline, CDR1 is MGHRA and CDR2 is YSYEKL. Trimming cost V 1 base and J 6 bases; bases outside gene matches: 7. DNA of the CDR3: TGCGCCAGCAGCCAAGGGGGGGACAGGGGGTACCCCGGGGAGCTGTTTTTT. It specifies CASSQGGDRGYPGELFF.

V and J are TRBV4-3 and TRBJ2-3; 9 bases agree with TRBD1. There are 16 residues in the CDR3. V shed 0 bases, J shed 9 bases, and the junction held 10 bases outside the gene matches. Per germline, CDR1 LGHNA and CDR2 YSLEER. The CDR3 loop reads CASSQDGNRGRETQYF. CDR3 in DNA: TGCGCCAGCAGCCAAGATGGGAACAGGGGGCGCGAAACGCAGTATTTT.

This chain connects TRBV19 to TRBJ1-2; D gene uncertain. From germline, CDR1 is LNHDA and CDR2 SQIVND (reference sequence). V lost 1 base to trimming and J lost 8 bases, with 14 bases between them. The CDR3 covers 14 residues. CDR3 residues: CASSIGAAVGGYTF. In DNA, the CDR3 is TGTGCCAGTAGTATAGGCGCGGCCGTGGGGGGCTACACCTTC.

This chain joins TRBV21-1 and TRBJ2-7; the table's D call, TRBD1, has no DNA check behind it. TRBV21-1 corresponds to a pseudogene. The CDR3 runs to 11 residues. DNA for the CDR3: TGTGCCAGCAGCAATCAATACGAGCAGTACTTC. It is translated as CASSNQYEQYF.

The chain is built from TRBV30 and TRBJ1-2, with D maybe TRBD1 (6 bases). This CDR3 is 14 amino acids long. The germline V gene has CDR1 GTSNPN and CDR2 SVGIG (reference sequence). V dropped 3 bases and J dropped 7 bases, with 18 bases sitting between them. The CDR3 reads CAWSPPGGRSGYTF. The CDR3 nucleotides are TGTGCCTGGAGCCCCCCCGGGGGGCGAAGTGGCTACACCTTC.

This chain uses TRBV14 with TRBJ2-5; D could derive from TRBD1 or TRBD2 (5 bases each). V was pared by 0 bases and J by 4 bases, with 12 bases between. The CDR3 runs 15 residues. CDR1 and CDR2 (germline): SGHDN, FVKESK. The CDR3 region has the DNA TGTGCCAGCAGCCAAGATAACTGGGACCTAGAGACCCAGTACTTC. It yields the protein CASSQDNWDLETQYF. The whole variable domain, remainder taken from reference TRBV14 and TRBJ2-5, is EAGVTQFPSHSVIEKGQTVTLRCDPISGHDNLYWYRRVMGKEIKFLLHFVKESKQDESGMPNNRFLAERTGGTYSTLKVQPAELEDSGVYFCASSQDNWDLETQYFGPGTRLLVL.

This clone occurred a few times. Other DNA variants within this sample encode the same CDR3. This rearrangement joins TRBV28 to TRBJ1-1, with D possibly TRBD1 on 6 matching bases. This CDR3 has 12 residues. Germline CDR1 MDHEN, CDR2 SYDVKM. Trimming pared 5 bases from V and 4 bases from J, leaving 8 bases between. CDR3 DNA: TGTGCCAGCAGTCTCAGGGGCACTGAAGCTTTCTTT. It yields the protein CASSLRGTEAFF. Based on the CDR3 plus reference TRBV28 and TRBJ1-1, the full variable domain is DVKVTQSSRYLVKRTGEKVFLECVQDMDHENMFWYRQDPGLGLRLIYFSYDVKMKEKGDIPEGYSVSREKKERFSLILESASTNQTSMYLCASSLRGTEAFFGQGTRLTVV.

The chain joins TRBV13 to TRBJ1-1; D is perhaps TRBD1 (6 bases). CDR1 and CDR2 (germline): PRHDT, FYEKMQ (reference sequence). The CDR3 has 14 residues. Trimming stripped 0 bases from V and 4 bases from J, with 9 bases between. As DNA, the CDR3 is TGTGCCAGCAGCTTAGGATACAGGGCCACTGAAGCTTTCTTT. Its translation is CASSLGYRATEAFF.

The V call is TRBV7-9, the J call TRBJ2-7, with 7 bases identical to TRBD2. Germline assignment: CDR1 SEHNR and CDR2 FQNEAQ (reference sequence). This CDR3 spans 16 amino acids. V trimming: 4 bases; J trimming: 5 bases; junction bases outside the gene matches: 14. DNA for the CDR3: TGTGCCAGCAGCTCGCTGACTAGCTCCAATCTAAACGAGCAGTACTTC. This codes for CASSSLTSSNLNEQYF. Using reference TRBV7-9 and TRBJ2-7 for the parts outside the CDR3, the full variable domain is DTGVSQNPRHKITKRGQNVTFRCDPISEHNRLYWYRQTLGQGPEFLTYFQNEAQLEKSRLLSDRFSAERPKGSFSTLEIQRTEQGDSAMYLCASSSLTSSNLNEQYFGPGTRLTVT.

As for this clone: The same CDR3 arises from other DNA sequences in this sample as well. The CDR3 DNA is TGTGCCAGCTCACCAGATCGGGGGACCGGGGAGCTGTTTTTT. Protein: CASSPDRGTGELFF. J is TRBJ2-2 and V is TRBV18; possible D gene TRBD2, 6 bases. Germline lookup yields CDR1 KGHSH and CDR2 LQKENI. The ends were cut back, 2 bases at V and 5 bases at J, with 9 bases in the middle. This CDR3 spans 14 amino acids.

The rearrangement links TRBV6-5 to TRBJ2-3; D gene uncertain. The V and J ends lost 2 bases and 1 base respectively, with 4 bases between them. This CDR3 spans 13 amino acids. Germline V gene lookup returns CDR1 MNHEY and CDR2 SVGAGI. Here the CDR3 DNA reads TGTGCCAGCAGTTACGACGGCACAGATACGCAGTATTTT. Translating it yields CASSYDGTDTQYF.